This TCR beta chain was retrieved from a study of a mutant IDH1 vaccine in newly diagnosed glioma. Time point meaning: week 35, safety follow-up. Each dose delivered 300 ug of mutant IDH1 20-mer peptide subcutaneously with imiquimod. This table comes from immunoSEQ multiplex PCR, and its TCRdb copy is limited to in-frame clones, with some not included. The sample shows some 29,000 clones, 60% to 85% of them seen only once. The CDR3 loop spans 14 amino acids. Trimming shortened V by 9 bases and J by 8 bases, and 19 bases separated the two germline ends. CDR1 is LNHDA and CDR2 is SQIVND in the germline V gene (reference sequence). To note about this clone: Its antigen is unknown.

This receptor was taken from a woman aged 25 to 39 with glioma. Some clones in this sample may be carry-over from other donors' samples. J is TRBJ1-4 and V is TRBV19; D perhaps matches TRBD1 (6 bases). Sequenced here: PBMCs, sampled from a glioma patient whose treatment included an IDH1 peptide vaccine. The CDR3 region has the DNA TGTGCCAGCAATGAACAGGGAGGTGACGAAAAACTGTTTTTT. Its protein product is CASNEQGGDEKLFF.